This T cell receptor beta chain was sequenced during a study of T cell changes during pregnancy in multiple sclerosis. This table comes from immunoSEQ multiplex PCR, and its TCRdb copy is limited to in-frame clones, with some not included. Found here are 55,000 to 70,000 clones, roughly 95% of them singletons; the top ten hold approximately 0.35%. Germline V CDR1 and CDR2: MNHEY, SVGAGI. The length of the CDR3 is 14 residues. V lost 2 bases to trimming and J lost 3 bases, with 11 bases between them. Sample: CD4+ T cells from peripheral blood mononuclear cells, taken before pregnancy. The chain is built from TRBV6-5 and TRBJ2-7, with D unclear. The TCR was taken from a female donor with multiple sclerosis, enrolled in a pregnancy study. The CDR3 DNA follows: TGTGCCAGCAGTTACCAAACGAACAACTACGAGCAGTACTTC. It codes for CASSYQTNNYEQYF.